This T cell receptor (beta chain) originates from a study of cytomegalovirus exposure and HLA in healthy donors. Study-wide findings and caveats: Some V segments (TRBV6-2 and TRBV6-3 among them) were excluded as indistinguishable.

CDR3 length: 12 residues. Note on this clone: The target antigen is unknown.

PCR was performed using 60 Vbeta and 13 Jbeta primers. The repertoire was sequenced with immunoSEQ multiplex PCR; TCRdb's copy has only in-frame clones and lacks some. The sample has 150,000 to 170,000 clones; over 65% are singletons. The specimen was PBMCs. The sequence was obtained from a woman between 35 and 50 years old in good health and CMV-seronegative. This chain links TRBV21-1 with TRBJ1-2. TRBV21-1 is described as a pseudogene. The CDR3 reads CASRRPRDGYTF. The CDR3 DNA is TGTGCCAGCAGAAGACCTCGGGATGGCTACACCTTC.